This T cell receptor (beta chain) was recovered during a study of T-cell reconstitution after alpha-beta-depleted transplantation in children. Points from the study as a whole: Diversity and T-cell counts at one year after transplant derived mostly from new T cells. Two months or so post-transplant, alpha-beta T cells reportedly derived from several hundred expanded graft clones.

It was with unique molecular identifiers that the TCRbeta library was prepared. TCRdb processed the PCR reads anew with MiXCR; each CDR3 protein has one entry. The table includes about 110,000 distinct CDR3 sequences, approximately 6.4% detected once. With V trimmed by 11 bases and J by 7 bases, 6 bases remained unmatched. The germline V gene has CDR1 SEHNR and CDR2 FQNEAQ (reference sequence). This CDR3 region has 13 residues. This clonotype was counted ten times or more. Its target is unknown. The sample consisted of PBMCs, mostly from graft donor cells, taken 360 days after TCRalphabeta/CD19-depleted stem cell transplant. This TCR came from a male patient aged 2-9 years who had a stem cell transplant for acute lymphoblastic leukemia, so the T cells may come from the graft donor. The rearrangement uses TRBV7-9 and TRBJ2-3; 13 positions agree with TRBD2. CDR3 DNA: TGTGCCGCCCGGACTAGCGGGAGCAATACGCAGTATTTT. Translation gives CAARTSGSNTQYF. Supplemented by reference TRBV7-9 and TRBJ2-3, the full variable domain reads DTGVSQNPRHKITKRGQNVTFRCDPISEHNRLYWYRQTLGQGPEFLTYFQNEAQLEKSRLLSDRFSAERPKGSFSTLEIQRTEQGDSAMYLCAARTSGSNTQYFGPGTRLTVL.